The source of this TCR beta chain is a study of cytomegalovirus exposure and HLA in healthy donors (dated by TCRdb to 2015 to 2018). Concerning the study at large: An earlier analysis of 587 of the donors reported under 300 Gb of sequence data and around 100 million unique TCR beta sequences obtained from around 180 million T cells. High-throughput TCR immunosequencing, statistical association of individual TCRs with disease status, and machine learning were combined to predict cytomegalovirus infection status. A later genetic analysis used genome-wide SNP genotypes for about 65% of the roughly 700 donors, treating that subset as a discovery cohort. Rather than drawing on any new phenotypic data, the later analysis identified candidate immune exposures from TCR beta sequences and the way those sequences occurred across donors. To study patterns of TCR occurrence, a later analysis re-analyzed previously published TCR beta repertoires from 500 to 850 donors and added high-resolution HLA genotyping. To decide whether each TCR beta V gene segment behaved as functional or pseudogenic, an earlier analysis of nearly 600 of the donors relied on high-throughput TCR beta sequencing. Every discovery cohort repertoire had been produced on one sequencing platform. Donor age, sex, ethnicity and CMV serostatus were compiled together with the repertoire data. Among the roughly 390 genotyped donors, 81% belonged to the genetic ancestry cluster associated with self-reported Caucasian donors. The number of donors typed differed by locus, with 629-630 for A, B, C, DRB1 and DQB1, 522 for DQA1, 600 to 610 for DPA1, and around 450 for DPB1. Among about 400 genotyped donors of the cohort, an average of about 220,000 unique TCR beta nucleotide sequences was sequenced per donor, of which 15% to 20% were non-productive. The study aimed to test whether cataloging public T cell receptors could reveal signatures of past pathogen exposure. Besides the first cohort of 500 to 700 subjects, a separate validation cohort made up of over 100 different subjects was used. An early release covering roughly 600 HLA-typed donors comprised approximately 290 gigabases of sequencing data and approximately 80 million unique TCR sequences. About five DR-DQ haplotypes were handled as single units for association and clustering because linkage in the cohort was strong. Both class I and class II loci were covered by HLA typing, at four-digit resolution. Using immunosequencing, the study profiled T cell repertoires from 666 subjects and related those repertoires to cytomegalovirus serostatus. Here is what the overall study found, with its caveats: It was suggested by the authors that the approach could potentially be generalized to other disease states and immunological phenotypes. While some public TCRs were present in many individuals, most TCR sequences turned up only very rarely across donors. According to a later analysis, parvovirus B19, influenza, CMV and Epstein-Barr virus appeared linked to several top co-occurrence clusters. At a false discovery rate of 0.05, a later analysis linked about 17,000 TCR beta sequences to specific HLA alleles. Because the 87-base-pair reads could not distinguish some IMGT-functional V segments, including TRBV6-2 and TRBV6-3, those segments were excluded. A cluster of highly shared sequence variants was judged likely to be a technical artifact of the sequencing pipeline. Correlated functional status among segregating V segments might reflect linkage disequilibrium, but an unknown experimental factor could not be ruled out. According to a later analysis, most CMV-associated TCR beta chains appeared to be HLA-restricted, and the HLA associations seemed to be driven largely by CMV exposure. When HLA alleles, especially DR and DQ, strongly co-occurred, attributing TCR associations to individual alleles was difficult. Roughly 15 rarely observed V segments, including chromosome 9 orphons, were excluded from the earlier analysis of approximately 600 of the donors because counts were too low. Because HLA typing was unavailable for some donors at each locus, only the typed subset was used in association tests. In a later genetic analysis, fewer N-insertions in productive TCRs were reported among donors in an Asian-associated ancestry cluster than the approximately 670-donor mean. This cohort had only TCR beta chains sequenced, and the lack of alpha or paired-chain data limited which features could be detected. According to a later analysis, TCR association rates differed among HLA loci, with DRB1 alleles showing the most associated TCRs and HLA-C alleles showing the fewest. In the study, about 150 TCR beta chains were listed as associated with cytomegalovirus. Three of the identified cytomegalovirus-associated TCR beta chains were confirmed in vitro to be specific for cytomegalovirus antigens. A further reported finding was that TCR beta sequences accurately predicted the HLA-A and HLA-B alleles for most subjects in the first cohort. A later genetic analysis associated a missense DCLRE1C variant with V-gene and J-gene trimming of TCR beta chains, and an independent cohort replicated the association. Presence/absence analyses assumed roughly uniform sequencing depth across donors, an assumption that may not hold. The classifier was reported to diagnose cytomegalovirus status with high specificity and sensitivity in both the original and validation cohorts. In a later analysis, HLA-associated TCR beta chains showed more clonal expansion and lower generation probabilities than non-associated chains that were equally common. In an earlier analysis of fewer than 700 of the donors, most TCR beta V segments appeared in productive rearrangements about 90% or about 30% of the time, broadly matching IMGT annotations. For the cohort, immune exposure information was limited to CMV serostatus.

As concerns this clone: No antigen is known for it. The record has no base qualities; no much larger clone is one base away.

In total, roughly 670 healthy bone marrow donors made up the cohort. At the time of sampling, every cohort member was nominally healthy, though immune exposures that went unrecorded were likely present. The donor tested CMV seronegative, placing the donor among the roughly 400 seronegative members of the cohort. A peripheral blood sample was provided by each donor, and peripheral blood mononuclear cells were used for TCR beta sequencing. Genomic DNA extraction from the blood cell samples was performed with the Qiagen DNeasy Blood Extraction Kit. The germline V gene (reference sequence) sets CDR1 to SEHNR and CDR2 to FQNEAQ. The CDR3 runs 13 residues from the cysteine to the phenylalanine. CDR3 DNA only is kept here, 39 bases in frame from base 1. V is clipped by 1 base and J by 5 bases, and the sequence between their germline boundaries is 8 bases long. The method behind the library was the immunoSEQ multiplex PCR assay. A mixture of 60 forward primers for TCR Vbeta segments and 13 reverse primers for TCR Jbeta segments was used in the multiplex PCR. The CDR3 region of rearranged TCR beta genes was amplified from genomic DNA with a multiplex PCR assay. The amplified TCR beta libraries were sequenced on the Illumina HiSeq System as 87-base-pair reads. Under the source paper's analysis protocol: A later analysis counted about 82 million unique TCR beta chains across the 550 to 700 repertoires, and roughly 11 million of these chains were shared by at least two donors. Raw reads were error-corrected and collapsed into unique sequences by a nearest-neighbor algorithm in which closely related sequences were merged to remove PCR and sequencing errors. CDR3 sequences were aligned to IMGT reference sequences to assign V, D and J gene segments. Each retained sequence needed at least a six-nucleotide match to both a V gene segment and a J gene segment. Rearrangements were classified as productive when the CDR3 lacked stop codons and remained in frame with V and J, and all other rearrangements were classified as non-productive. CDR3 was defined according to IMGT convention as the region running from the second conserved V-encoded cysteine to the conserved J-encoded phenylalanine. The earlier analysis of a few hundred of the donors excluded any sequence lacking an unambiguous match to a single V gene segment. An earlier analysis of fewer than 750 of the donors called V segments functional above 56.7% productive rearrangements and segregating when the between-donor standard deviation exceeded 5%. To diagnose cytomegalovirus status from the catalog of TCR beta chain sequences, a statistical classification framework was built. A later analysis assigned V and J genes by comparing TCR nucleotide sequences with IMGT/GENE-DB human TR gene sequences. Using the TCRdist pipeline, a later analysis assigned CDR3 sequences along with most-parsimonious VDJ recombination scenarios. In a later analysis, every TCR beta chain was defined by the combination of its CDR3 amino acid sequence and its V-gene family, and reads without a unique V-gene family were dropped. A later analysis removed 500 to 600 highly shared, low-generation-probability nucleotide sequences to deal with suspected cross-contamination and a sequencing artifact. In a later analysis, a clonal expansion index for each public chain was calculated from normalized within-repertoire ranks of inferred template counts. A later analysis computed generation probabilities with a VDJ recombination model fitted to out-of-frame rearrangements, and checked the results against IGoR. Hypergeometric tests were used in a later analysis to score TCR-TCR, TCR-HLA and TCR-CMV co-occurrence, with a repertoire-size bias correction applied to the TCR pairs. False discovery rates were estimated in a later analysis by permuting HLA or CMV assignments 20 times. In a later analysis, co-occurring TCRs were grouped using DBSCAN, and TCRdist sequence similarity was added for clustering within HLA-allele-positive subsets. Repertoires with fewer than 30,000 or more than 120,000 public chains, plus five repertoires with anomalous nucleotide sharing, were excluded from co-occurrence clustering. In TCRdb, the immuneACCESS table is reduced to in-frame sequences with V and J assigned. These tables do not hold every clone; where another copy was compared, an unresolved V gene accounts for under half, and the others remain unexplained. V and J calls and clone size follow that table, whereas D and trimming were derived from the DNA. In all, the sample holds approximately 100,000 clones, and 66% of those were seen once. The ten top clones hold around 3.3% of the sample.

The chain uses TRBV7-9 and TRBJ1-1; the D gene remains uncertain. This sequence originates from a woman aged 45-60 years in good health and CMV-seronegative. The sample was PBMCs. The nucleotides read TGTGCCAGCAGCTTAGATGAGGTTACTGAAGCTTTCTTT. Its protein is CASSLDEVTEAFF.